This T cell receptor (beta chain) derives from a study of CD8 T cells in ankylosing spondylitis. General study results and limits: Reportedly, disease-linked clones are significantly enriched in ankylosing spondylitis patients' matched synovial fluid. Disease-associated clones were CD8+ and fairly uncommon in peripheral blood. Made up of fewer than ten highly homologous variants, a TCR beta motif appeared characteristic of ankylosing spondylitis blood.

In its sample, this clonotype was seen many times. Its matching antigen is unknown. The CDR3 covers 16 residues. V shed 4 bases and J 7 bases; nucleotides not matched to a gene: 9. Germline assignment: CDR1 KGHDR and CDR2 SFDVKD. Generation of TCR beta libraries employed quantitative 5'-RACE incorporating molecular barcodes. MiXCR, run by TCRdb on the 5' RACE reads, gives a single entry per CDR3 protein. Found here are roughly 250,000 distinct CDR3 sequences, 7.5% to 9% of them singletons; the top ten hold nearly 7%. Sequencing was done on a sample of blood, either unsorted or a sorted T cell fraction (not recorded which). The receptor's source is a male donor with ankylosing spondylitis or in good health (not recorded which). The rearrangement joins TRBV24-1 to TRBJ2-3; TRBD2 matches 11 bases. The CDR3: CATSDRTSGRGYTQYF. The CDR3 DNA is TGTGCCACCAGTGACCGGACTAGCGGGCGAGGGTATACGCAGTATTTT.